Listed here are 6 T cell receptor beta chains from one sample, sequenced in a study of T-cell reconstitution after alpha-beta-depleted transplantation in children. Unique molecular identifiers tagged the TCRbeta library. Each CDR3 protein is one row after TCRdb ran MiXCR on the PCR reads. The repertoire holds roughly 90,000 distinct CDR3 sequences, with about 12% as singletons. This material consisted of PBMCs from the stem cell graft donor, taken from the stem cell graft. The receptor set was obtained from a human donor who donated a stem cell graft to a child with inherited bone marrow failure.

The chain combines TRBV11-1 with TRBJ2-5, with 15 bases fitting TRBD2. This CDR3 spans 18 amino acids. CDR1 is SGHAT, CDR2 FQDESV, per germline (reference sequence). The V gene end was trimmed by 5 bases and the J gene end by 2 bases; junction bases not matched to a gene: 9. The CDR3 protein is CASSLAGLAGGYQETQYF. CDR3 bases: TGTGCCAGCAGCCTGGCCGGACTAGCGGGAGGGTATCAAGAGACCCAGTACTTC.

This clonotype was counted many times. This sequence joins TRBV7-2 and TRBJ2-1, with 9 bases aligning to TRBD2. CDR1 and CDR2 (germline): SGHTA, FQGNSA. Trimming removed 1 base from V and 9 bases from J; junction bases left unmatched: 7. This CDR3 comprises 15 residues. The CDR3 sequence is CASSLDEREVVEQFF. The CDR3 DNA follows: TGTGCCAGCAGCTTAGATGAGCGGGAGGTGGTTGAGCAGTTCTTC.

There are many counts of this clonotype. CDR3: CASTVAGELFF. DNA for the CDR3: TGTGCCAGCACCGTGGCCGGGGAGCTGTTTTTT. This chain uses TRBV6-6 with TRBJ2-2; D is unresolved. CDR3 length equals 11 residues. CDR1 is MNHNY and CDR2 is SVGAGI in the germline V gene (reference sequence). Trimming pared 7 bases from V and 6 bases from J, leaving 6 bases between.

The V call is TRBV6-2 or TRBV6-3, the J call TRBJ2-3, with TRBD2 as a possible D gene (6 bases). Trimming removed 6 bases from V and 6 bases from J, with 13 bases in between. Germline V gene data show CDR1 as MNHEY and CDR2 as SVGEGT. The CDR3 runs to 13 residues. The CDR3 here is CASRQPAGDTQYF. CDR3 DNA: TGTGCCAGCAGACAACCGGCGGGGGATACGCAGTATTTT.

This clonotype was counted ten times or more. The chain is built from TRBV12-3 or TRBV12-4 and TRBJ2-5, with D perhaps matching TRBD2 (7 bases). Trimming removed 3 bases at V and 4 bases at J, with 12 bases between. The CDR3 consists of 14 residues. The CDR3 here is CASSFGGAPETQYF. In DNA, the CDR3 is TGTGCCAGCAGTTTTGGGGGGGCCCCAGAGACCCAGTACTTC.

The CDR3: CSAQVTEAFF. CDR3 DNA: TGCAGCGCCCAGGTCACTGAAGCTTTCTTT. The chain recombines TRBV29-1 with TRBJ1-1; D remains unclear. CDR3 length equals 10 residues. In germline, CDR1 is SQVTM, CDR2 ANQGSEA. V lost 7 bases, J lost 4 bases, and 7 bases lay in between.